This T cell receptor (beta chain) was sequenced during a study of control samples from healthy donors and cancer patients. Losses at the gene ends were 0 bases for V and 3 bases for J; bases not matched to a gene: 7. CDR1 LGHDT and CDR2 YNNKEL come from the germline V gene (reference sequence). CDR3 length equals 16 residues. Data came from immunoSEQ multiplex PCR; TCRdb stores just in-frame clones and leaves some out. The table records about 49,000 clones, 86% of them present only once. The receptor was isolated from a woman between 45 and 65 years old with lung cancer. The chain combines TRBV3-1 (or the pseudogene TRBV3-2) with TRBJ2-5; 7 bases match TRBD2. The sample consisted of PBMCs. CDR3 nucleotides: TGTGCCAGCAGCCAAGATTACCTAGCGGTGGAAGAGACCCAGTACTTC. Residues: CASSQDYLAVEETQYF.